This T cell receptor beta chain was identified in a study of CD8 T cells in ankylosing spondylitis. Study results and caveats: What seemed typical of ankylosing spondylitis blood was a TCR beta motif built from several highly homologous variants.

The CDR3 totals 15 residues. Germline CDR1 SGHRS, CDR2 YFSETQ. Molecular-barcoded quantitative 5'-RACE produced these TCR beta libraries. TCRdb used MiXCR to reprocess the 5' RACE reads, holding one entry per CDR3 protein. The profile covers around 770,000 distinct CDR3 sequences, with about 10% appearing a single time and 0.45% to 0.6% taken by the ten largest. This clonotype appeared many times. Its antigen is unidentified. Relative to the germline gene, one junction end is altered; a read error may explain this. V is TRBV5-1 and J is TRBJ2-1, with 10 bases lining up with TRBD2. This clonotype originated in a male donor with ankylosing spondylitis. The sample taken for sequencing was blood, either unsorted or a sorted T cell fraction (not recorded which). The CDR3 nucleotides are TGTGCCAGCAGCTCTAGCGGGAGCTCCTACAATGAGCAGTTCTTC. Translation: CASSSSGSSYNEQFF.